What follows are 30 T cell receptor beta chains derived from one specimen sequenced in a study of blood T cell repertoires in COVID-19. Measured with immunoSEQ multiplex PCR; TCRdb has only the in-frame clones, and not every one. Among 250,000 or so clones listed, roughly 85% were seen once. The material sequenced was peripheral blood. The receptors originated from a woman aged 18-30 years with acute or convalescent COVID-19.

V usage is TRBV25-1 and J usage is TRBJ2-5, with 9 nucleotides matching TRBD1. This CDR3 is 16 amino acids long. Germline CDR1 is MGHDK and CDR2 is SYGVNS. The junction had 10 bases not matched to a gene; V was cut back by 3 bases and J by 5 bases. The CDR3 DNA reads as TGTGCCAGCAGTGACGGAGGGACAGGGCCTAGGGAGACCCAGTACTTC. It codes for CASSDGGTGPRETQYF.

In this sample, this clone turned up a few times. The chain uses TRBV7-9 and TRBJ2-7; D is unclear. This CDR3 has 13 amino acids. In germline, CDR1 is SEHNR, CDR2 FQNEAQ (reference sequence). Trimming took 3 bases from V and 2 from J, leaving 8 bases between them. This chain's CDR3 is CASSFYQAYEQYF. The CDR3 DNA reads TGTGCCAGCAGCTTTTATCAGGCCTACGAGCAGTACTTC. The whole variable domain, filled in from reference TRBV7-9 and TRBJ2-7, reads DTGVSQNPRHKITKRGQNVTFRCDPISEHNRLYWYRQTLGQGPEFLTYFQNEAQLEKSRLLSDRFSAERPKGSFSTLEIQRTEQGDSAMYLCASSFYQAYEQYFGPGTRLTVT.

This clone has a handful of counts. The chain employs TRBV7-9 and TRBJ2-5; possible D gene TRBD2, 6 bases. The CDR3 has 13 residues. V was trimmed by 7 bases and J by 4 bases, leaving 13 bases between them. Per germline, CDR1 SEHNR and CDR2 FQNEAQ (reference sequence). CDR3 nucleotide sequence: TGTGCCAGCACCGCCGCCGGGAGAGAGACCCAGTACTTC. Protein sequence: CASTAAGRETQYF.

The chain couples TRBV30 to TRBJ1-2, with TRBD1 as a possible D gene (6 bases). Trimming took off 7 bases at V and 7 bases at J, with 22 bases between the two ends. Germline CDR1 reads GTSNPN; CDR2 reads SVGIG (reference sequence). The CDR3 runs 14 residues. CDR3: CALAFGRGKGGYTF. For the CDR3, the DNA is TGTGCCTTAGCCTTCGGAAGGGGGAAAGGTGGCTACACCTTC.

V is TRBV27 and J is TRBJ1-5, with 9 bases identical to TRBD1. Germline V gene data show CDR1 as MNHEY and CDR2 as SMNVEV (reference sequence). The CDR3 loop spans 16 amino acids. The V and J ends lost 4 bases and 0 bases, in that order; junction bases with no gene match: 4. The CDR3 DNA reads TGTGCCAGCAGTTCCACGGGACAGGGTAGCAATCAGCCCCAGCATTTT. This sequence encodes CASSSTGQGSNQPQHF.

The rearrangement uses TRBV18 and TRBJ2-2, with 8 bases matching TRBD2. This CDR3 has 16 residues. V gave up 0 bases and J gave up 0 bases; unmatched junction bases: 0. Germline V lookup: CDR1 KGHSH, CDR2 LQKENI. CDR3 in amino acids: CASSPPTSANTGELFF. Here the CDR3 DNA reads TGTGCCAGCTCACCACCGACTAGCGCGAACACCGGGGAGCTGTTTTTT.

This chain connects TRBV23-1 to TRBJ1-1, with TRBD1 identical over 11 bases. TRBV23-1 is identified as an open reading frame with a role that is uncertain. The CDR3 contains 16 residues. V was pared by 0 bases and J by 3 bases, with 3 bases of the junction left unmatched. CDR3 DNA: TGCGCCAGCAGTCAATCCCGGGACAGGGGGTACACTGAAGCTTTCTTT. Translation: CASSQSRDRGYTEAFF.

This chain uses TRBV5-5 with TRBJ1-1, with a weak D call TRBD1 (5 bases). The ends were cut back, 5 bases at V and 6 bases at J, with 17 bases in the middle. The germline CDR1 and CDR2 sequences are SGHKS and YYEKEE (reference sequence). This CDR3 is built from 14 residues. The DNA of the CDR3 is TGTGCCAGCAGGGGTTCGGGGGTATTGGCTGAAGCTTTCTTT. Translating gives CASRGSGVLAEAFF. The full variable domain, completed using reference TRBV5-5 and TRBJ1-1, is DAGVTQSPTHLIKTRGQQVTLRCSPISGHKSVSWYQQVLGQGPQFIFQYYEKEERGRGNFPDRFSARQFPNYSSELNVNALLLGDSALYLCASRGSGVLAEAFFGQGTRLTVV.

The gene calls are TRBV6-2 or TRBV6-3 and TRBJ1-1, with D unclear. V lost 2 bases to trimming and J lost 4 bases, with 11 bases between them. The CDR3 contains 14 residues. CDR1 and CDR2 (germline): MNHEY, SVGEGT. The CDR3: CASSYEGWSTEAFF. The CDR3 DNA sequence: TGTGCCAGCAGTTACGAGGGTTGGAGCACTGAAGCTTTCTTT.

The J gene is TRBJ2-5, the V gene TRBV4-2; the D is unclear. Germline assignment: CDR1 LGHNA and CDR2 YNFKEQ. This CDR3 comprises 15 residues. Trimming took 0 bases from V and 5 from J, leaving 13 bases between them. CDR3 amino acids: CASSQEVERWETQYF. Written as DNA, the CDR3 is TGTGCCAGCAGCCAAGAGGTTGAGCGCTGGGAGACCCAGTACTTC.

This clone was recorded a few times. This chain links TRBV25-1 with TRBJ1-1; 9 positions agree with TRBD1. CDR3 length: 13 residues. The V gene end was trimmed by 7 bases and the J gene end by 4 bases; junction bases not matched to a gene: 4. Germline-derived CDR1 and CDR2 are MGHDK and SYGVNS. In DNA form, the CDR3 reads TGTGCCAGCACCGACAGGGGGGGCACTGAAGCTTTCTTT. It encodes CASTDRGGTEAFF. The full variable domain, completed using reference TRBV25-1 and TRBJ1-1, is EADIYQTPRYLVIGTGKKITLECSQTMGHDKMYWYQQDPGMELHLIHYSYGVNSTEKGDLSSESTVSRIRTEHFPLTLESARPSHTSQYLCASTDRGGTEAFFGQGTRLTVV.

The chain has TRBV5-1 and TRBJ1-4; perhaps TRBD1 as D (5 bases). The CDR3 sequence is 16 residues long. The V end was cut by 0 bases, the J end by 4 bases, with 13 bases between. CDR1 is SGHRS, CDR2 YFSETQ, per germline. CDR3 sequence: CASSLEAGRHNEKLFF. DNA of the CDR3: TGCGCCAGCAGCTTGGAGGCGGGACGGCATAATGAAAAACTGTTTTTT.

This clone was counted only a few times. V is TRBV7-6 and J is TRBJ2-3; 10 bases fit TRBD2. CDR3 length: 16 residues. V lost 2 bases, J lost 6 bases, and 8 bases stayed unmatched. The germline gives CDR1 SGHVS, CDR2 FNYEAQ. The CDR3 DNA is TGTGCCAGCAGCTTATTCGCTAGCGGGAGTGTGGATACGCAGTATTTT. This gives the protein CASSLFASGSVDTQYF.

This rearrangement joins TRBV11-3 to TRBJ2-1; the match to TRBD2 covers 13 bases. This CDR3 comprises 15 residues. V trimming: 5 bases; J trimming: 9 bases; junction bases outside the gene matches: 7. CDR1 SGHNT and CDR2 YENEEA come from the germline V gene. CDR3 region: CASSRGLAGAGEQFF. The CDR3, as DNA: TGTGCCAGCAGCCGCGGACTAGCGGGAGCGGGTGAGCAGTTCTTC.

This sequence joins TRBV2 and TRBJ1-2; D may be TRBD1 (6 bases). With 6 bases removed from V and 2 bases from J, the gap between germline ends came to 16 bases. This CDR3 comprises 15 residues. The germline V gene encodes CDR1 SNHLY and CDR2 FYNNEI. The CDR3: CASRRVVTGNYGYTF. CDR3 coding DNA: TGTGCCAGCAGACGCGTAGTAACAGGGAACTATGGCTACACCTTC.

This clone was counted a few times. The CDR3 loop reads CASSPRGGAGEAFF. CDR3 in DNA: TGTGCCAGCAGCCCCCGAGGTGGGGCAGGGGAAGCTTTCTTT. This chain links TRBV3-1 (or the pseudogene TRBV3-2) with TRBJ1-1; maybe TRBD1 (5 bases). Trimming left V 4 bases short and J 8 bases short, with 17 bases between. The CDR3 covers 14 residues. CDR1 LGHDT and CDR2 YNNKEL come from the germline V gene (reference sequence).

The rearrangement links TRBV6-5 to TRBJ2-1; 8 positions match TRBD1. The CDR3 length is 12 residues. CDR1 and CDR2 (germline): MNHEY, SVGAGI. V dropped 6 bases and J dropped 10; count of bases not matched to a gene: 5. CDR3: CASSPGGGEQFF. The CDR3 nucleotides read TGTGCCAGCAGCCCAGGGGGCGGGGAGCAGTTCTTC.

The chain recombines TRBV29-1 with TRBJ1-1, with a weak D call TRBD1 (5 bases). This CDR3 is built from 17 residues. Germline V gene sequence: CDR1 SQVTM, CDR2 ANQGSEA. The V end was cut by 1 base, the J end by 2 bases, with 20 bases between. Here the CDR3 DNA reads TGCAGCGTTGAAGGGGGCGCCCTGGTGGGGTTAAACACTGAAGCTTTCTTT. Protein sequence: CSVEGGALVGLNTEAFF.

This chain uses TRBV29-1 with TRBJ2-7; 8 bases are shared with TRBD1. Germline loops: CDR1 SQVTM, CDR2 ANQGSEA. The CDR3 is 11 amino acids. Losses at the gene ends were 8 bases for V and 4 bases for J; bases not matched to a gene: 4. The CDR3 DNA is TGCAGCACCGGGACAGGATACGAGCAGTACTTC. The encoded protein is CSTGTGYEQYF.

This clone is a singleton in its sample. The chain carries TRBV5-1 and TRBJ2-7; 7 nucleotides align to TRBD1. CDR1 SGHRS and CDR2 YFSETQ come from the germline V gene. CDR3 length equals 14 residues. Trimming took 4 bases from V and 5 from J; bases not matched to a gene: 9. CDR3 bases: TGCGCCAGCAGCGTGCGACAGGGCGCCAACGAGCAGTACTTC. Its protein product is CASSVRQGANEQYF.

This clone was seen just once. A read error may account for a junction end that differs from germline. The V call is TRBV19, the J call TRBJ2-2; 7 bases fit TRBD2. Germline CDR1 LNHDA, CDR2 SQIVND (reference sequence). This CDR3 comprises 16 residues. The CDR3 DNA follows: TGTTCCAGTAGTTCAGAAGCGGGGAGGAGGACCGGGGAGCTGTTTTTT. It encodes CSSSSEAGRRTGELFF.

The chain couples TRBV11-3 to TRBJ2-5, with D possibly TRBD2 on 5 matching bases. The germline gives CDR1 SGHNT, CDR2 YENEEA. The V and J ends lost 2 bases and 5 bases respectively, with 9 bases between them. There are 13 residues in the CDR3. The CDR3 DNA sequence: TGTGCCAGCAGCTTAATGGGAGTGGAGACCCAGTACTTC. This sequence encodes CASSLMGVETQYF.

V and J are TRBV7-3 and TRBJ2-7; 8 nucleotides line up with TRBD1. CDR3 length equals 13 residues. In germline, CDR1 is SGHTA, CDR2 FQGTGA. V dropped 4 bases and J dropped 6; count of bases not matched to a gene: 5. The CDR3 sequence: CASSSGTGGEQYF. CDR3 DNA: TGTGCCAGCAGCTCCGGGACAGGTGGCGAGCAGTACTTC.

This chain uses TRBV27 with TRBJ2-1; a possible D gene is TRBD2 (7 bases). The germline CDR1 and CDR2 sequences are MNHEY and SMNVEV (reference sequence). This CDR3 has 16 amino acids. V lost 10 bases, J lost 0 bases, and 19 bases lay in between. CDR3 in DNA: TGTGCCATCATGGGAGGGGGACCGAGCTCCTACAATGAGCAGTTCTTC. This encodes CAIMGGGPSSYNEQFF.

The CDR3 DNA reads TGTGCCAGCAGTCCCTGGACTAGCGGGAGCTCTTACAATGAGCAGTTCTTC. Translating gives CASSPWTSGSSYNEQFF. The chain is built from TRBV27 and TRBJ2-1, with 13 positions matching TRBD2. Trimming cost V 5 bases and J 4 bases; bases outside gene matches: 8. CDR1 and CDR2 (germline): MNHEY, SMNVEV (reference sequence). The CDR3 contains 17 residues.

The chain combines TRBV4-2 with TRBJ2-7; D remains unclear. Germline-derived CDR1 and CDR2 are LGHNA and YNFKEQ. The CDR3 sequence is 15 residues long. Trimming took 0 bases from V and 4 from J, leaving 13 bases between them. CDR3 bases: TGTGCCAGCAGCCAAGACTTTTCCGAGTCATACGAGCAGTACTTC. Amino acids: CASSQDFSESYEQYF.

This chain uses TRBV19 with TRBJ2-6, with 7 nucleotides matching TRBD1. The CDR3 has 20 residues. Germline loops: CDR1 LNHDA, CDR2 SQIVND (reference sequence). Trimming removed 5 bases from V and 0 bases from J; junction bases left unmatched: 16. The CDR3 is CASSPETGPPGTSGANVLTF. The DNA of the CDR3 is TGTGCCAGTAGTCCAGAGACAGGGCCTCCCGGAACCTCTGGGGCCAACGTCCTGACTTTC.

The rearrangement uses TRBV7-2 and TRBJ1-5; TRBD1 agrees at 9 bases. The CDR3 loop spans 13 amino acids. Germline trimming cut 8 bases from V and 1 base from J; bases unmatched to any gene: 0. CDR1 is SGHTA, CDR2 FQGNSA, per germline. CDR3 sequence reads: CASGQGSNQPQHF. CDR3 sequence (DNA): TGTGCCAGCGGACAGGGGAGCAATCAGCCCCAGCATTTT.

The chain uses TRBV5-1 and TRBJ1-2, with D maybe TRBD1 (5 bases). V was clipped by 1 base and J by 0 bases, with 10 bases between them. The CDR3 is 15 residues long. CDR1 is SGHRS and CDR2 is YFSETQ in the germline V gene. CDR3 region: CASSLMQGANYGYTF. The CDR3 DNA follows: TGCGCCAGCAGCTTGATGCAGGGCGCTAACTATGGCTACACCTTC.

The CDR3 is CASSLGQGAGQPQHF. CDR3 bases: TGTGCCAGCAGTTTAGGACAGGGGGCAGGGCAGCCCCAGCATTTT. This sequence joins TRBV27 and TRBJ1-5; 11 positions match TRBD1. This CDR3 contains 15 residues. The ends lost 2 bases at V and 7 bases at J; junction bases unmatched: 4. The germline gives CDR1 MNHEY, CDR2 SMNVEV (reference sequence).